Each of the 3 T cell receptor beta chains below was sequenced from the same sample in a study of CD8 T cells in Susac syndrome (dated by TCRdb to between 2018 and 2021). Library preparation used the immunoSEQ multiplex PCR assay. RNA was extracted with the RNeasy kit and roughly 0.45 to 1 ug was reverse transcribed using random hexamers. The raw public data were reprocessed by TCRdb itself: fastp quality trimming at Q25, MiXCR clonotype calling, in-frame beta chains only. When rows share a CDR3 protein, they turn into one entry using the most common DNA and genes. This sample gives approximately 120,000 distinct CDR3 sequences in total; around 90% of them show up just once. Approximately 0.24% of the sample rests with the top ten. Material for sequencing was CD8+ T cells from PBMCs. Source of these receptors: a human donor with multiple sclerosis.

The chain couples TRBV27 to TRBJ2-3; TRBD2 agrees at 11 bases. CDR1 and CDR2 (germline): MNHEY, SMNVEV (reference sequence). The CDR3 covers 15 residues. Unmatched junction bases numbered 9, after V lost 6 bases and J lost 7 bases. CDR3 nucleotides: TGTGCCAGCAGGCCGGGACTAGCGGATTCCAATACGCAGTATTTT. This gives the protein CASRPGLADSNTQYF.

The J gene is TRBJ2-5, the V gene TRBV7-9; weak D call: TRBD2 (5 bases). The germline V gene has CDR1 SEHNR and CDR2 FQNEAQ (reference sequence). Trimming removed 5 bases from V and 3 bases from J, with 10 bases in between. CDR3 size: 13 residues. The DNA of the CDR3 is TGTGCCAGCAGCCCCCCAGCGGAAGAGACCCAGTACTTC. The encoded protein is CASSPPAEETQYF.

The rearrangement uses TRBV4-3 and TRBJ1-1, with TRBD1 as a possible D gene (5 bases). CDR1 and CDR2 (germline): LGHNA, YSLEER. V lost 5 bases, J lost 5 bases, and 18 bases lay in between. The CDR3 runs to 15 residues. The chain's CDR3 is CASSWGRASGTEAFF. The CDR3 nucleotides read TGCGCCAGCAGCTGGGGGAGGGCGTCAGGAACTGAAGCTTTCTTT.